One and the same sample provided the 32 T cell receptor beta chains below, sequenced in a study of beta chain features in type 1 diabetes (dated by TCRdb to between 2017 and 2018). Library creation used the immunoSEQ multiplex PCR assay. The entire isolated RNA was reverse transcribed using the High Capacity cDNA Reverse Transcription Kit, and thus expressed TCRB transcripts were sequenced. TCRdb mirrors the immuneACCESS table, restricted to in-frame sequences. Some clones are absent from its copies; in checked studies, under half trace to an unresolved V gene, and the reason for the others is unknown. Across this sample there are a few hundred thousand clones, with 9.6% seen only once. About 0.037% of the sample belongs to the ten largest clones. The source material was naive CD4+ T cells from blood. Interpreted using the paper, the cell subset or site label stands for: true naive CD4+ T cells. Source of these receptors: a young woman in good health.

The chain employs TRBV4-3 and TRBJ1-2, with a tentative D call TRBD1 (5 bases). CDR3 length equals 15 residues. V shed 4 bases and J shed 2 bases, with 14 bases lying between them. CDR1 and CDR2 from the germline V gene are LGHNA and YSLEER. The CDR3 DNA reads TGCGCCAGCAGCCCGCAGTCCGGGGGGAACTATGGCTACACCTTC. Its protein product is CASSPQSGGNYGYTF.

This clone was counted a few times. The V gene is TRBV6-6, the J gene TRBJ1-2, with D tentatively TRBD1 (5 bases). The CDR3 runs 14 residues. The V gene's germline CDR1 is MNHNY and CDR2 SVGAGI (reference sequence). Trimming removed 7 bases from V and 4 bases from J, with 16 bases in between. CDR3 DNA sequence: TGTGCCAGCACCCTAGGGGCCAGGGCCTATGGCTACACCTTC. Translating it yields CASTLGARAYGYTF.

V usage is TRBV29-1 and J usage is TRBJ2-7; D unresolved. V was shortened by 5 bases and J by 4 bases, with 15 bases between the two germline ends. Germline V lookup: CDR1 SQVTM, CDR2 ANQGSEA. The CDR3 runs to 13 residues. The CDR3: CSVRSVNLYEQYF. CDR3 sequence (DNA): TGCAGCGTTCGTTCGGTAAACTTGTACGAGCAGTACTTC.

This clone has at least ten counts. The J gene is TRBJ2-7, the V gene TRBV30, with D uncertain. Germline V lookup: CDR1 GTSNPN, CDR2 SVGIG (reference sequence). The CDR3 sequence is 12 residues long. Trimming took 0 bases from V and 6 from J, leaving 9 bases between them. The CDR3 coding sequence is TGTGCCTGGAGTGTACGGTTCGTCGAGCAGTACTTC. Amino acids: CAWSVRFVEQYF.

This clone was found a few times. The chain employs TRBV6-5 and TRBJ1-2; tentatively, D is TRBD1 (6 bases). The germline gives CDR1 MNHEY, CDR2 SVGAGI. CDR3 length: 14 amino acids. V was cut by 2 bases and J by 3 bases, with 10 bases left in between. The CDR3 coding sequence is TGTGCCAGCAGTTACGATGGGGGCTACTATGGCTACACCTTC. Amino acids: CASSYDGGYYGYTF.

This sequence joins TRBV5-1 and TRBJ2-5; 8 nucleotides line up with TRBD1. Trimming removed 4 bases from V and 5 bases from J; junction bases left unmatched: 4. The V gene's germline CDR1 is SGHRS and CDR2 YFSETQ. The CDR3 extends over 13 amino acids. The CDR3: CASSDRGWETQYF. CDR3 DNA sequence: TGCGCCAGCAGCGACAGGGGATGGGAGACCCAGTACTTC.

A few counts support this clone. DNA of the CDR3: TGTGCCAGTAGTAGGCCAACAGCTAACTATGGCTACACCTTC. This codes for CASSRPTANYGYTF. The rearrangement links TRBV19 to TRBJ1-2; D gene unclear. CDR1 is LNHDA and CDR2 is SQIVND in the germline V gene (reference sequence). The CDR3 loop spans 14 amino acids. V was trimmed by 4 bases and J by 0 bases, leaving 9 bases between them. The full variable domain, its missing parts supplied by reference TRBV19 and TRBJ1-2, is DGGITQSPKYLFRKEGQNVTLSCEQNLNHDAMYWYRQDPGQGLRLIYYSQIVNDFQKGDIAEGYSVSREKKESFPLTVTSAQKNPTAFYLCASSRPTANYGYTFGSGTRLTVV.

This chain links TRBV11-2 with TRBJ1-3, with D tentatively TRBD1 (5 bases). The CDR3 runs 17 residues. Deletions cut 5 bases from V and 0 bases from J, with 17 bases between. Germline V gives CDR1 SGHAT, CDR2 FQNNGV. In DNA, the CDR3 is TGTGCCAGCAGCCCCCCCTCTCGACAGATCTCTGGAAACACCATATATTTT. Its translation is CASSPPSRQISGNTIYF.

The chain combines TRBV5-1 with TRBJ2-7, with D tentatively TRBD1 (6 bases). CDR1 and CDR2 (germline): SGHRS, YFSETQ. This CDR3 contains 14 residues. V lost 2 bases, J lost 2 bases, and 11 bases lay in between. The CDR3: CASSFEQGTYEQYF. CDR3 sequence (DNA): TGCGCCAGCAGCTTCGAACAGGGTACCTACGAGCAGTACTTC.

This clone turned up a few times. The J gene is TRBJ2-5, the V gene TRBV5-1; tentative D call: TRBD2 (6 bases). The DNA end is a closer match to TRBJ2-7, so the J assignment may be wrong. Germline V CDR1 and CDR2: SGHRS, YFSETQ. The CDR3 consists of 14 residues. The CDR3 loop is CASSSSSDVYEQYF. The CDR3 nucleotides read TGCGCCAGCAGTTCGTCTAGCGACGTCTACGAGCAGTACTTC.

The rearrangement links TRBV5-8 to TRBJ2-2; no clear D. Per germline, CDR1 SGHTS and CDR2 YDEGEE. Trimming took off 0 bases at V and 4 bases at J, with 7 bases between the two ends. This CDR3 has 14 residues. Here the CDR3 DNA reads TGTGCCAGCAGCTTGGTAGCAGCCACCGGGGAGCTGTTTTTT. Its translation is CASSLVAATGELFF.

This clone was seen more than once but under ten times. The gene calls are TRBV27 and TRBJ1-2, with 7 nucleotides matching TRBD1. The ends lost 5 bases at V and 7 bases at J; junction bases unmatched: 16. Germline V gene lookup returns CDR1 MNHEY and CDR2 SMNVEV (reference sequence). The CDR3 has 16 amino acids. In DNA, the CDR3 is TGTGCCAGCAGTCTCTCCTATAAGGGGACAGCAAGTGGCTACACCTTC. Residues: CASSLSYKGTASGYTF.

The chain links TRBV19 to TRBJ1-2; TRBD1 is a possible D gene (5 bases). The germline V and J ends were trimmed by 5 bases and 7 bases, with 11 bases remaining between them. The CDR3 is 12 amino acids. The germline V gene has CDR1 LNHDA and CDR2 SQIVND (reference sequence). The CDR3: CASSPGLSGYTF. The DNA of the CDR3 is TGTGCCAGTAGTCCGGGACTGAGTGGCTACACCTTC. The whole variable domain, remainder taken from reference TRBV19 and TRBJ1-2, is DGGITQSPKYLFRKEGQNVTLSCEQNLNHDAMYWYRQDPGQGLRLIYYSQIVNDFQKGDIAEGYSVSREKKESFPLTVTSAQKNPTAFYLCASSPGLSGYTFGSGTRLTVV.

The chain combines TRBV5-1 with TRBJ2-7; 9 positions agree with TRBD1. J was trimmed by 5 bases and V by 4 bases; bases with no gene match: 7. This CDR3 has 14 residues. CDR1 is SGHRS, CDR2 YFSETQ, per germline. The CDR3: CASSRGTGKDEQYF. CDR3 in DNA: TGCGCCAGCAGCAGGGGGACAGGGAAGGACGAGCAGTACTTC.

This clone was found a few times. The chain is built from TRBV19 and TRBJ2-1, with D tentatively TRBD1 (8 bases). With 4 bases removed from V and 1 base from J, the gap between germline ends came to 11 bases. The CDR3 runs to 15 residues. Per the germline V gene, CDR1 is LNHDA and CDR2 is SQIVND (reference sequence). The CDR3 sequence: CASSNRGGSYNEQFF. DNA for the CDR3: TGTGCCAGTAGTAACAGGGGGGGATCCTACAATGAGCAGTTCTTC.

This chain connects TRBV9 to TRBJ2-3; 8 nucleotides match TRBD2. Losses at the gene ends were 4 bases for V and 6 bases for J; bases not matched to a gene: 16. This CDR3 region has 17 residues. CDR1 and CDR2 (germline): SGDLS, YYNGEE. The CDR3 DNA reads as TGTGCCAGCAGCCCGAGAGTGGTAGCGGGGCAAAAGGATACGCAGTATTTT. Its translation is CASSPRVVAGQKDTQYF.

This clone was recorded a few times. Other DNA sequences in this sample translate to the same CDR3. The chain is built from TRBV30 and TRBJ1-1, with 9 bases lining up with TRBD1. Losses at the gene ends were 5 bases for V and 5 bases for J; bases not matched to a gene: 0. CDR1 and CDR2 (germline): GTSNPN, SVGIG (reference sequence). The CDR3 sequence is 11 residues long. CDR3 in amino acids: CAWDRGTEAFF. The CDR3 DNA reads TGTGCCTGGGACAGGGGGACTGAAGCTTTCTTT.

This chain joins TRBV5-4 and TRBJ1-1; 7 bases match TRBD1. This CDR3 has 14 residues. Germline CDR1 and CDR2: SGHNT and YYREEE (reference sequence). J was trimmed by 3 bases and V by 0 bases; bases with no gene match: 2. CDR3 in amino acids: CASSLEGADTEAFF. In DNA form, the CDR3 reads TGTGCCAGCAGCTTGGAGGGGGCGGACACTGAAGCTTTCTTT.

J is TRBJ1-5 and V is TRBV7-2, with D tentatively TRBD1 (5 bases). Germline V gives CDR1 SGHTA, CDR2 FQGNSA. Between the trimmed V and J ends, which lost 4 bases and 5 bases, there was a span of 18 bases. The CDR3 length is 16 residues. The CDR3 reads CASSSTLTRGYQPQHF. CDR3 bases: TGTGCCAGCAGCTCGACTCTAACAAGGGGTTATCAGCCCCAGCATTTT.

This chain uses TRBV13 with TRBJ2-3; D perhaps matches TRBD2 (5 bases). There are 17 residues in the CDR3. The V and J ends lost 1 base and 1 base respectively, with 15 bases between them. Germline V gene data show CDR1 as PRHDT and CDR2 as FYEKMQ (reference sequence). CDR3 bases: TGTGCCAGCAGCTTAGAGCGGTGTCAGCCGTGCACAGATACGCAGTATTTT. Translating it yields CASSLERCQPCTDTQYF.

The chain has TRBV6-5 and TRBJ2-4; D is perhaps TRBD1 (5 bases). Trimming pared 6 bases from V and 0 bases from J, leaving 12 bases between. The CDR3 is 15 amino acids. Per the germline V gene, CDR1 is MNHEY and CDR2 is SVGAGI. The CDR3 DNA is TGTGCCAGCAGCCAGGACACCTTAGCCAAAAACATTCAGTACTTC. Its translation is CASSQDTLAKNIQYF.

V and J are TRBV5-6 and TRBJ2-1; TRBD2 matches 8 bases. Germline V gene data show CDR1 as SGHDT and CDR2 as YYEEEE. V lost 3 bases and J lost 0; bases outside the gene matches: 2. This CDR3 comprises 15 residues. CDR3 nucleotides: TGTGCCAGCAGCTCGGGAGGGAGCTCCTACAATGAGCAGTTCTTC. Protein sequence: CASSSGGSSYNEQFF.

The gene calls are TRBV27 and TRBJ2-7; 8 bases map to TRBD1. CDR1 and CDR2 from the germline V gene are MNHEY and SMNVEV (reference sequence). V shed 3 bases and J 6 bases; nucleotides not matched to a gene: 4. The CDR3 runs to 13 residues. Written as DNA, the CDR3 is TGTGCCAGCAGTTTCAGGGGGCCGGGCGAGCAGTACTTC. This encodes CASSFRGPGEQYF.

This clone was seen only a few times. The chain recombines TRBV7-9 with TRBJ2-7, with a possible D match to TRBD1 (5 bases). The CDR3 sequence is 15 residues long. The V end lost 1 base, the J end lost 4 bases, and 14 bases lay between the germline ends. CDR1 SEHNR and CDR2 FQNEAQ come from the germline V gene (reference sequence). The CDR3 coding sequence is TGTGCCAGCAGCTTAGAATCTGGACAACTATACGAGCAGTACTTC. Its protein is CASSLESGQLYEQYF.

The CDR3 DNA sequence: TGTGCCAGCAGCGTAGAGACTAGCGGGAACTACAATGAGCAGTTCTTC. Its translation is CASSVETSGNYNEQFF. The chain joins TRBV9 to TRBJ2-1; 11 bases align to TRBD2. The germline gives CDR1 SGDLS, CDR2 YYNGEE. The CDR3 extends over 16 amino acids. V lost 0 bases, J lost 3 bases, and 2 bases stayed unmatched.

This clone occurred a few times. In nucleotides, the CDR3 is TGCAGCGTCGACAGGGGTAAAAGGGAGACCCAGTACTTC. Its translation is CSVDRGKRETQYF. The V and J genes are TRBV29-1 and TRBJ2-5; 8 bases line up with TRBD1. The germline V gene has CDR1 SQVTM and CDR2 ANQGSEA. CDR3 length: 13 amino acids. The J segment lost 5 bases and the V segment lost 6 bases, leaving 8 bases of the junction unmatched.

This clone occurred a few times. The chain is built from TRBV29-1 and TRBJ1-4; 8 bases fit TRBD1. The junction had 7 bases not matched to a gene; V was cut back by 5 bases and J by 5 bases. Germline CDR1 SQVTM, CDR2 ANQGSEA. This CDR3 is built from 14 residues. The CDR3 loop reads CSVRAGGGNEKLFF. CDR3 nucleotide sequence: TGCAGCGTTCGGGCAGGGGGCGGCAATGAAAAACTGTTTTTT.

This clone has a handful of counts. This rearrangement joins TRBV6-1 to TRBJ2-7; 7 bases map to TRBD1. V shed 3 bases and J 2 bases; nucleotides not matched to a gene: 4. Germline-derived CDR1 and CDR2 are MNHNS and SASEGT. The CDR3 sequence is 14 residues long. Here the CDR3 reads CASSDLGTAYEQYF. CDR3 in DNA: TGTGCCAGCAGTGACCTTGGGACAGCCTACGAGCAGTACTTC.

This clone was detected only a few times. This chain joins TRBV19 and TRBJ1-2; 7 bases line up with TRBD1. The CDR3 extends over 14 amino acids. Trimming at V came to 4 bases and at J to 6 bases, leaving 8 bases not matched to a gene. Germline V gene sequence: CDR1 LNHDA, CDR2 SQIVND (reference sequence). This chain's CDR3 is CASSRGTALDGYTF. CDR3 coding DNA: TGTGCCAGTAGTAGGGGGACAGCTCTTGATGGCTACACCTTC. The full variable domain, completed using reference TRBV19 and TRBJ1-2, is DGGITQSPKYLFRKEGQNVTLSCEQNLNHDAMYWYRQDPGQGLRLIYYSQIVNDFQKGDIAEGYSVSREKKESFPLTVTSAQKNPTAFYLCASSRGTALDGYTFGSGTRLTVV.

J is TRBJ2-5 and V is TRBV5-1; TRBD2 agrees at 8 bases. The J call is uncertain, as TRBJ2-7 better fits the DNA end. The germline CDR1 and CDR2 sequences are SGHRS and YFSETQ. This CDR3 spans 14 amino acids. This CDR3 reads CASSFASGSYEQYF. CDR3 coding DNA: TGCGCCAGCAGCTTCGCCAGCGGGAGCTACGAGCAGTACTTC.

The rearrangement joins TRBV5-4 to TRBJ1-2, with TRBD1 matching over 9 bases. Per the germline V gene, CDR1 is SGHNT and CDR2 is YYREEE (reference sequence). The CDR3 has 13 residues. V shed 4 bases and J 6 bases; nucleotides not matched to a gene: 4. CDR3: CASSPTGGDGYTF. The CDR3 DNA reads TGTGCCAGCAGCCCCACAGGGGGCGATGGCTACACCTTC.

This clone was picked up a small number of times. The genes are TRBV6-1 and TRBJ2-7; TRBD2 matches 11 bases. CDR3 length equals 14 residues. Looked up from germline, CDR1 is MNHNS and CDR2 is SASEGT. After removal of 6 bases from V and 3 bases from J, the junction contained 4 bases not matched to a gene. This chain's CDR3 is CASRTTSGNYEQYF. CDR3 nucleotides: TGTGCCAGCAGGACGACTAGCGGGAACTACGAGCAGTACTTC.